Below, 22 T cell receptor beta chains from the same sample are listed, as sequenced in a study of radiotherapy plus CTLA-4 blockade in lung cancer. Sequencing used immunoSEQ multiplex PCR; TCRdb keeps in-frame clones, though not all of them. The table records tens of thousands of clones, 77% of them present only once. Material: peripheral blood, obtained from a patient treated with radiotherapy plus ipilimumab. The receptors stem from a human donor with non-small cell lung cancer whose response to radiotherapy plus ipilimumab could not be evaluated.

By sample fraction, this clone is medium-sized. Other DNA sequences in the same sample also yield this CDR3. This rearrangement joins TRBV11-2 to TRBJ1-3; no reliable D call. V lost 0 bases to trimming and J lost 4 bases, with 10 bases between them. From germline, CDR1 is SGHAT and CDR2 FQNNGV. The CDR3 consists of 15 residues. CDR3 nucleotide sequence: TGTGCCAGCAGCTTAGATAGGAGCACGGGAAACACCATATATTTT. Translating it yields CASSLDRSTGNTIYF.

The chain combines TRBV19 with TRBJ1-5; D possibly corresponds to TRBD1 (5 bases). The CDR3 runs to 14 residues. The V end lost 4 bases, the J end lost 2 bases, and 9 bases lay between the germline ends. Germline V CDR1 and CDR2: LNHDA, SQIVND (reference sequence). This chain's CDR3 is CASSTGLGNQPQHF. The CDR3 nucleotides are TGTGCCAGTAGTACAGGGTTGGGCAATCAGCCCCAGCATTTT. The full variable domain, completed using reference TRBV19 and TRBJ1-5, is DGGITQSPKYLFRKEGQNVTLSCEQNLNHDAMYWYRQDPGQGLRLIYYSQIVNDFQKGDIAEGYSVSREKKESFPLTVTSAQKNPTAFYLCASSTGLGNQPQHFGDGTRLSIL.

This clone was detected only a few times. This chain connects TRBV7-2 to TRBJ2-7; possibly TRBD1 for D (7 bases). V was cut by 2 bases and J by 6 bases, with 14 bases left in between. The CDR3 length is 14 residues. In germline, CDR1 is SGHTA, CDR2 FQGNSA. CDR3 nucleotide sequence: TGTGCCAGCAGCTTATTCCAGGGGGGTAGCGAGCAGTACTTC. Its translation: CASSLFQGGSEQYF.

In this sample, this clone turned up once. The J gene is TRBJ1-6, the V gene TRBV7-2; TRBD1 agrees at 7 bases. V was pared by 3 bases and J by 7 bases, with 6 bases of the junction left unmatched. The CDR3 has 15 residues. CDR1 is SGHTA and CDR2 is FQGNSA in the germline V gene. The CDR3 here is CASSLGTATNSPLHF. The CDR3 nucleotides read TGTGCCAGCAGCTTGGGGACAGCAACCAATTCACCCCTCCACTTT.

This sequence joins TRBV28 and TRBJ1-2; 7 nucleotides match TRBD1. Per germline, CDR1 MDHEN and CDR2 SYDVKM. The CDR3 is 13 residues long. V gave up 8 bases and J gave up 8 bases; unmatched junction bases: 11. CDR3 sequence: CASATPGGMGYTF. In DNA, the CDR3 is TGTGCCAGCGCCACCCCAGGGGGAATGGGCTACACCTTC.

This rearrangement joins TRBV7-2 to TRBJ1-1, with D possibly being TRBD1 (6 bases). Germline V gene sequence: CDR1 SGHTA, CDR2 FQGNSA. V dropped 0 bases and J dropped 11 bases, with 16 bases sitting between them. The CDR3 has 14 amino acids. In DNA form, the CDR3 reads TGTGCCAGCAGCTTAGCCTCTGGGGGCCAACGGGCTTTCTTT. Its protein product is CASSLASGGQRAFF.

The chain is built from TRBV28 and TRBJ2-7; TRBD1 agrees at 7 bases. The trim removed 6 bases at V and 2 bases at J, leaving 4 bases unmatched. In germline, CDR1 is MDHEN, CDR2 SYDVKM. CDR3 size: 13 residues. The CDR3 coding sequence is TGTGCCAGCAGCCAAACAGGGGCCTACGAGCAGTACTTC. Translating it yields CASSQTGAYEQYF.

This clone has only a few counts. V usage is TRBV7-3 and J usage is TRBJ2-1; D may be TRBD1 (5 bases). Trimming shortened V by 0 bases and J by 9 bases, and 12 bases separated the two germline ends. Germline CDR1 reads SGHTA; CDR2 reads FQGTGA. The CDR3 has 14 residues. CDR3 loop: CASSLTGPQGEQFF. In nucleotides, the CDR3 is TGTGCCAGCAGCTTAACGGGGCCTCAGGGTGAGCAGTTCTTC. The complete variable domain, with remaining parts taken from reference TRBV7-3 and TRBJ2-1, reads GAGVSQTPSNKVTEKGKYVELRCDPISGHTALYWYRQSLGQGPEFLIYFQGTGAADDSGLPNDRFFAVRPEGSVSTLKIQRTERGDSAVYLCASSLTGPQGEQFFGPGTRLTVL.

To note about this clone: Additional DNA sequences in this sample encode the identical CDR3. The rearrangement uses TRBV7-2 and TRBJ2-5, with unresolved D. V gave up 4 bases and J gave up 0 bases, with 3 bases separating them. CDR1 is SGHTA, CDR2 FQGNSA, per germline. The CDR3 length is 12 residues. CDR3 residues: CASSSYQETQYF. As DNA, the CDR3 is TGTGCCAGCAGCTCGTACCAAGAGACCCAGTACTTC. The whole variable domain, remainder taken from reference TRBV7-2 and TRBJ2-5, is GAGVSQSPSNKVTEKGKDVELRCDPISGHTALYWYRQSLGQGLEFLIYFQGNSAPDKSGLPSDRFSAERTGGSVSTLTIQRTQQEDSAVYLCASSSYQETQYFGPGTRLLVL.

This chain connects TRBV5-1 to TRBJ2-7, with 8 bases identical to TRBD1. The CDR3 consists of 13 residues. The germline gives CDR1 SGHRS, CDR2 YFSETQ. V gave up 2 bases and J gave up 3 bases; unmatched junction bases: 1. CDR3: CASSLGTGYEQYF. In DNA, the CDR3 is TGCGCCAGCAGCTTAGGGACAGGCTACGAGCAGTACTTC. Using reference TRBV5-1 and TRBJ2-7 for the parts outside the CDR3, the full variable domain is KAGVTQTPRYLIKTRGQQVTLSCSPISGHRSVSWYQQTPGQGLQFLFEYFSETQRNKGNFPGRFSGRQFSNSRSEMNVSTLELGDSALYLCASSLGTGYEQYFGPGTRLTVT.

This chain uses TRBV5-6 with TRBJ2-1, with TRBD2 matching over 10 bases. Germline V lookup: CDR1 SGHDT, CDR2 YYEEEE. This CDR3 contains 16 residues. Trimming cost V 4 bases and J 7 bases; bases outside gene matches: 11. The CDR3 nucleotides are TGTGCCAGCAGCAGATATAGCGGGAGGCGGGCTAATGAGCAGTTCTTC. Its translation is CASSRYSGRRANEQFF.

The rearrangement links TRBV18 to TRBJ2-3, with D tentatively TRBD1 (6 bases). The CDR3 is made up of 12 amino acids. Trimming took off 3 bases at V and 8 bases at J, with 9 bases between the two ends. Germline-derived CDR1 and CDR2 are KGHSH and LQKENI. This chain's CDR3 is CASSPTQGTQYF. For the CDR3, the DNA is TGTGCCAGCTCACCGACACAGGGTACGCAGTATTTT.

There are a few counts of this clone. The chain links TRBV7-2 to TRBJ2-7, with 8 nucleotides matching TRBD2. The germline V gene encodes CDR1 SGHTA and CDR2 FQGNSA. This CDR3 has 13 residues. V shed 3 bases and J 9 bases; nucleotides not matched to a gene: 7. CDR3 in amino acids: CASSFRTSLGQYF. CDR3 nucleotide sequence: TGTGCCAGCAGCTTCCGGACTAGCCTGGGGCAGTACTTC.

Here the CDR3 reads CASSPTNTGELFF. The DNA for the CDR3 is TGTGCCAGCAGTCCAACGAACACCGGGGAGCTGTTTTTT. The V gene is TRBV7-8, the J gene TRBJ2-2; D gene ambiguous. The CDR3 contains 13 residues. V was cut by 6 bases and J by 0 bases, with 5 bases left in between. CDR1 SGHVS and CDR2 FQNEAQ come from the germline V gene.

This chain links TRBV28 with TRBJ2-7; D not resolved. Per germline, CDR1 MDHEN and CDR2 SYDVKM. The CDR3 extends over 17 amino acids. Trimming removed 6 bases from V and 1 base from J, with 22 bases in between. CDR3 protein: CASRLAGGGVESYEQYF. CDR3 DNA: TGTGCCAGCAGACTCGCCGGTGGCGGAGTGGAGTCCTACGAGCAGTACTTC.

About this clone: The sample carries other DNA sequences with the same CDR3. The genes are TRBV7-2 and TRBJ2-3, with 7 bases lining up with TRBD2. The CDR3 is made up of 15 amino acids. The germline V gene has CDR1 SGHTA and CDR2 FQGNSA. V lost 1 base to trimming and J lost 1 base; unmatched junction nucleotides: 2. CDR3: CASSLVAGGTDTQYF. The CDR3 DNA reads as TGTGCCAGCAGCTTAGTTGCGGGAGGCACAGATACGCAGTATTTT.

The V and J genes are TRBV28 and TRBJ2-2; 10 bases map to TRBD2. The CDR3 loop spans 18 amino acids. Trimming at V came to 6 bases and at J to 4 bases, leaving 14 bases not matched to a gene. Germline V gene lookup returns CDR1 MDHEN and CDR2 SYDVKM. The chain's CDR3 is CASSDRVLAGAITGELFF. DNA of the CDR3: TGTGCCAGCAGCGACAGAGTCCTAGCGGGGGCAATCACCGGGGAGCTGTTTTTT.

The chain couples TRBV6-5 to TRBJ1-6, with 7 positions matching TRBD1. With 6 bases clipped from V and 11 bases from J, the junction kept 7 bases outside the gene matches. Germline CDR1 MNHEY, CDR2 SVGAGI. The CDR3 is 13 residues long. This CDR3 is CASSTRQGPPLHF. The CDR3 region has the DNA TGTGCCAGCAGCACCCGACAGGGACCACCCCTCCACTTT.

This chain links TRBV4-2 with TRBJ2-3, with D maybe TRBD2 (7 bases). Germline CDR1 and CDR2: LGHNA and YNFKEQ. Trimming left V 3 bases short and J 2 bases short, with 18 bases between. The length of the CDR3 is 17 residues. In DNA form, the CDR3 reads TGTGCCAGCAGCCATGTAGGGGGGGACGGACACACAGATACGCAGTATTTT. Its translation is CASSHVGGDGHTDTQYF.

The chain recombines TRBV11-2 with TRBJ2-7; possible D gene TRBD1, 6 bases. Trimming removed 6 bases from V and 4 bases from J, with 13 bases in between. The germline gives CDR1 SGHAT, CDR2 FQNNGV. The CDR3 length is 13 residues. This CDR3 reads CASSRTAAYEQYF. CDR3 nucleotides: TGTGCCAGCAGTAGGACAGCCGCATACGAGCAGTACTTC.

The chain has TRBV7-3 and TRBJ2-6, with 10 bases matching TRBD1. Germline V gene sequence: CDR1 SGHTA, CDR2 FQGTGA. V lost 5 bases, J lost 1 base, and 5 bases stayed unmatched. This CDR3 has 17 residues. For the CDR3, the DNA is TGTGCCAGCAGCGCCCGGACAGGGGGTTCTGGGGCCAACGTCCTGACTTTC. Its translation: CASSARTGGSGANVLTF.

This chain links TRBV6-1 with TRBJ2-7; TRBD2 might be the D (6 bases). This CDR3 comprises 13 residues. Germline values: CDR1 MNHNS, CDR2 SASEGT. V shed 3 bases and J shed 3 bases, with 9 bases lying between them. The CDR3 coding sequence is TGTGCCAGCAGTGACCGGGGGATCTACGAGCAGTACTTC. Translating it yields CASSDRGIYEQYF.